The rows below give T cell receptor beta chains drawn from one sample of a study of T-cell memory formation after mild COVID-19. TCRdb re-derived calls from the 5' RACE reads in MiXCR, one entry per CDR3 protein. Of about 270,000 distinct CDR3 sequences in the sample, about a sixth were seen once. The sequencing input was PBMCs or a T cell subset sorted from them (not recorded which). The receptors were gathered from a man aged 18 to 30 who had mild COVID-19 (a few samples of this study predate the infection). Cell type and time point are not known. Each CDR3 is given without its conserved first and last residue. Size is omitted from some rows. Given values are once, few, many or a class for expanded clones.

size: .; J: TRBJ2-7; V: TRBV7-3; CDR3: ASSQNPLALPYEQY
size: .; J: TRBJ1-5; V: TRBV4-1; CDR3: ASSHPLKGPPQPQH
size: few; J: TRBJ2-5; V: TRBV20-1; CDR3: SARPREERTQY
size: few; J: TRBJ2-2; V: TRBV5-1; CDR3: ASSLIPDDGELF
size: few; J: TRBJ2-7; V: TRBV20-1; CDR3: SASSLAGTYEQY
size: few; J: TRBJ1-2; V: TRBV2; CDR3: ASYRGGYGYT
size: .; J: TRBJ1-5; V: TRBV27; CDR3: ATRQGNQPQH
size: few; J: TRBJ2-4; V: TRBV2; CDR3: ASRPANIQY
size: .; J: TRBJ2-1; V: TRBV1; CDR3: TSSASSGGTNEQF
size: few; J: TRBJ2-1; V: TRBV5-1; CDR3: ASSDVVAGAHRYNEQF
size: few; J: TRBJ1-2; V: TRBV7-2; CDR3: ASSSYGQGHYGYT
size: few; J: TRBJ1-1; V: TRBV5-1; CDR3: ASSLVGGRAEAF
size: .; J: TRBJ2-3; V: TRBV20-1; CDR3: SARAGSGVTDTQY
size: many; J: TRBJ2-5; V: TRBV28; CDR3: ASSLRGAETQY
size: .; J: TRBJ1-2; V: TRBV4-2; CDR3: ASSERGGLSIYGYT
size: few; J: TRBJ1-1; V: TRBV7-2; CDR3: ASSLGTGVEAF
size: .; J: TRBJ2-7; V: TRBV3-1; CDR3: ASSHFQNRGGEQY
size: .; J: TRBJ2-2; V: TRBV5-1; CDR3: ASSLSGAEGTGELF
size: .; J: TRBJ2-7; V: TRBV9; CDR3: ASSVSGQGDYEQY
size: few; J: TRBJ2-3; V: TRBV11-2; CDR3: ASSLGDEGRGTDTQY
size: .; J: TRBJ2-4; V: TRBV7-8; CDR3: ASSPRRVLAKNIQY
size: many; J: TRBJ2-5; V: TRBV2; CDR3: ASSGNGGEETQY